This TCR beta chain was sequenced in a study of shared clonotypes between healthy human individuals. The data were produced by immunoSEQ multiplex PCR, yet TCRdb's version contains in-frame clones alone and is incomplete. The sample lists more than 2 million clones; roughly 95% were seen once. The V and J ends lost 0 bases and 3 bases, in that order; junction bases with no gene match: 4. The CDR3 has 15 residues. Looked up from germline, CDR1 is SGDLS and CDR2 is YYNGEE. The naive CD8 fraction comprised CD45RO-negative cells positively selected for CCR7 and excluded terminally differentiated effector memory CD45RA+ cells.

The sequencing sample was made of naive CD8+ T cells sorted from blood. The chain has TRBV9 and TRBJ2-7; TRBD1 matches 9 bases. The receptor was isolated from a man aged 18 to 29 in good health. CDR3 sequence (DNA): TGTGCCAGCAGCGTAGGGACAGGGGCTGGCTACGAGCAGTACTTC. Translated, it gives CASSVGTGAGYEQYF.